This TCR beta chain was sequenced in a study of T cell changes during pregnancy in multiple sclerosis. Generated by immunoSEQ multiplex PCR, the TCRdb table keeps only in-frame clones and is missing some. The sample contains 45,000 to 55,000 clones, almost 95% of which appear only once. This TCR was recovered from a female donor with multiple sclerosis, enrolled in a pregnancy study. This sample comprised peripheral blood, obtained in the third trimester of pregnancy.

CDR3 sequence: CASFPTQGNRDTEAFF. The CDR3 nucleotides are TGCGCCAGCTTCCCGACCCAGGGGAACAGGGACACTGAAGCTTTCTTT. V and J are TRBV10-2 and TRBJ1-1; TRBD1 might be the D (6 bases). V dropped 8 bases and J dropped 3 bases, with 22 bases sitting between them. Germline V lookup: CDR1 WSHSY, CDR2 SAAADI. The CDR3 consists of 16 residues.